Following are 8 T cell receptor beta chains from one sample sequenced in a study of CD8 T cells in ankylosing spondylitis. TCRdb re-analysed the 5' RACE reads in MiXCR, keeping a single row per CDR3 protein. The table shows under 250,000 distinct CDR3 sequences, with 8.2% occurring only once. Sequenced input: blood, either unsorted or a sorted T cell fraction (not recorded which). These receptors all come from a female donor with ankylosing spondylitis or in good health (not recorded which).

The chain is built from TRBV20-1 and TRBJ2-1, with D perhaps given as TRBD1 or TRBD2 (5 bases each). V lost 3 bases, J lost 0 bases, and 6 bases lay in between. The length of the CDR3 is 13 residues. Germline values: CDR1 DFQATT, CDR2 SNEGSKA (reference sequence). CDR3 DNA: TGCAGTGCTAGTGGGGGCTCCTACAATGAGCAGTTCTTC. Its translation: CSASGGSYNEQFF.

This clonotype showed up many times. V and J are TRBV20-1 and TRBJ2-4; D is tentatively TRBD1 or TRBD2 (5 bases each). Between the trimmed V and J ends, which lost 7 bases and 8 bases, there was a span of 18 bases. CDR1 and CDR2 (germline): DFQATT, SNEGSKA (reference sequence). The CDR3 has 13 amino acids. This CDR3 reads CSVVPGRVDIQYF. The CDR3 DNA is TGCAGTGTTGTTCCGGGACGGGTGGACATTCAGTACTTC.

In this sample, this clonotype turned up many times. This rearrangement joins TRBV29-1 to TRBJ1-2; no reliable D call. Germline V CDR1 and CDR2: SQVTM, ANQGSEA. V was clipped by 4 bases and J by 8 bases, with 14 bases between them. This CDR3 spans 12 amino acids. The CDR3 bases are TGCAGCGTTGTCGACCGAGTATTGGGCTACACCTTC. Amino acids: CSVVDRVLGYTF.

This clonotype was recorded many times. The chain couples TRBV20-1 to TRBJ2-1; D may be TRBD2 (6 bases). The germline V gene has CDR1 DFQATT and CDR2 SNEGSKA (reference sequence). Trimming pared 6 bases from V and 4 bases from J, leaving 16 bases between. The CDR3 runs 14 residues. CDR3 protein: CSARRLVPYNEQFF. The CDR3 coding sequence is TGCAGTGCCCGTAGACTAGTGCCTTACAATGAGCAGTTCTTC.

This clonotype was observed at least ten times. The chain uses TRBV11-2 and TRBJ1-3; 8 bases match TRBD1. The ends lost 2 bases at V and 0 bases at J; junction bases unmatched: 9. Per the germline V gene, CDR1 is SGHAT and CDR2 is FQNNGV. This CDR3 contains 18 residues. CDR3 residues: CASSLRTGLNPSGNTIYF. The CDR3 region has the DNA TGTGCCAGCAGCTTAAGGACAGGGTTGAACCCCTCTGGAAACACCATATATTTT.

This clonotype was seen repeatedly, ten times or more. This sequence joins TRBV3-1 and TRBJ2-4; possibly TRBD2 for D (6 bases). V gave up 5 bases and J gave up 8 bases, with 13 bases separating them. Germline CDR1 and CDR2: LGHDT and YNNKEL (reference sequence). The CDR3 sequence is 13 residues long. The CDR3 sequence is CASSTTRGDIQYF. CDR3 bases: TGTGCCAGCAGCACGACTCGCGGGGACATTCAGTACTTC.

This clonotype showed up many times. This sequence joins TRBV5-1 and TRBJ2-1, with D maybe TRBD1 (6 bases). The CDR3 spans 15 residues. Germline V CDR1 and CDR2: SGHRS, YFSETQ. Trimming left V 5 bases short and J 0 bases short, with 12 bases between. CDR3 amino acids: CASRPRTASYNEQFF. CDR3 nucleotides: TGCGCCAGCAGGCCCCGGACAGCCTCCTACAATGAGCAGTTCTTC. The complete variable domain, with remaining parts taken from reference TRBV5-1 and TRBJ2-1, reads KAGVTQTPRYLIKTRGQQVTLSCSPISGHRSVSWYQQTPGQGLQFLFEYFSETQRNKGNFPGRFSGRQFSNSRSEMNVSTLELGDSALYLCASRPRTASYNEQFFGPGTRLTVL.

The chain uses TRBV11-2 and TRBJ2-3; 12 nucleotides align to TRBD2. The germline gives CDR1 SGHAT, CDR2 FQNNGV. V dropped 4 bases and J dropped 4; count of bases not matched to a gene: 12. The CDR3 totals 18 residues. The chain's CDR3 is CASSSPTTSGSGPDTQYF. The CDR3 DNA reads as TGTGCCAGCAGCTCTCCCACGACTAGCGGGAGCGGGCCAGATACGCAGTATTTT.